Detailed here is one T cell receptor beta chain. TCRdb keeps only in-frame clones here, not all; method: immunoSEQ multiplex PCR. The sample has 13,000 or so clones; approximately 73% are singletons. CDR1 is SNHLY and CDR2 is FYNNEI in the germline V gene. V gave up 6 bases and J gave up 4 bases, with 13 bases separating them. The CDR3 is 14 residues long. These data are taken from a study of tumor-infiltrating lymphocytes in localized non-small cell lung cancer. V gene TRBV2 combines with J gene TRBJ1-3; a possible D gene is TRBD1 (6 bases). The receptor's source is a human donor with non-small cell lung cancer. Sequencing used uninvolved lung tissue not adjacent to the tumor. CDR3 protein: CASSRGEPGNTIYF. The CDR3 DNA is TGTGCCAGCAGCAGGGGTGAGCCGGGAAACACCATATATTTT. Supplemented by reference TRBV2 and TRBJ1-3, the full variable domain reads EPEVTQTPSHQVTQMGQEVILRCVPISNHLYFYWYRQILGQKVEFLVSFYNNEISEKSEIFDDQFSVERPDGSNFTLKIRSTKLEDSAMYFCASSRGEPGNTIYFGEGSWLTVV.